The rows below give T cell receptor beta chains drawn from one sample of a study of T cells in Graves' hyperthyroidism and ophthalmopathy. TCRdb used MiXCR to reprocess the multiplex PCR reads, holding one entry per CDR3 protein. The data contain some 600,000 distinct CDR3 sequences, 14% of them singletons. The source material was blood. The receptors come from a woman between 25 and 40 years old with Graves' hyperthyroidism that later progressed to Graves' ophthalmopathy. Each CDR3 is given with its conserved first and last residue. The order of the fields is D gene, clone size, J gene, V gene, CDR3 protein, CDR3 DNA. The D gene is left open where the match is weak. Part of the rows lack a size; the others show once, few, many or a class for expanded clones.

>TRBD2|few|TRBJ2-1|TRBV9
CASSVAAGYNEQFF
TGTGCCAGCAGCGTAGCAGCGGGGTACAATGAGCAGTTCTTC
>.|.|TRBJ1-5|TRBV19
CASGQYSNQPRHF
TGTGCCAGTGGACAGTATAGCAATCAGCCCCGGCATTTT
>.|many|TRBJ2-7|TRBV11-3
CASSSGIHEQYF
TGTGCCAGCAGTTCGGGGATCCACGAGCAGTACTTC
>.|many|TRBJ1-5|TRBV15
CATSRDLSQPQHF
TGTGCCACCAGCAGAGATCTCAGTCAGCCCCAGCATTTT
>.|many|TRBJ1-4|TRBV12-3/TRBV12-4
CASSFEADNEKLFF
TGTGCCAGCAGTTTTGAGGCGGATAATGAAAAACTGTTTTTT
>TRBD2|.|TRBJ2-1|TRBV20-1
CSARETLAGGPGDEQFF
TGCAGTGCTAGAGAAACACTAGCGGGAGGGCCTGGAGATGAGCAGTTCTTC
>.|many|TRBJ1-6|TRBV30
CAAYRDNSWGSPLHF
TGTGCCGCATACCGGGACAATTCGTGGGGCTCACCCCTCCACTTT
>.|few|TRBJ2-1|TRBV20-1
CSARGGAGVSNEQFF
TGCAGTGCTAGAGGTGGAGCGGGTGTCAGCAATGAGCAGTTCTTC
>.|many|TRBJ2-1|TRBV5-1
CASIFEGEQFF
TGCGCCAGCATTTTCGAGGGTGAGCAGTTCTTC
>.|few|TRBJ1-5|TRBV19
CASSTPSDRQPQHF
TGTGCCAGTAGTACGCCCAGTGATCGCCAGCCCCAGCATTTT
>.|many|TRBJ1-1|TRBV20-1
CSAKQGDLNTEAFF
TGCAGTGCTAAACAGGGAGACTTGAACACTGAAGCTTTCTTT
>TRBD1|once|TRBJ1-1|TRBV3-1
CASSQEGRGNAEAFF
TGTGCCAGCAGCCAAGAGGGCAGGGGGAACGCTGAAGCTTTCTTT
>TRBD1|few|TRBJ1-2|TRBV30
CAWTRGQFYGYTF
TGTGCCTGGACCCGGGGACAGTTCTATGGCTACACCTTC
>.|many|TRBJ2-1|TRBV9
CASGRDGSSYNEQFF
TGTGCCAGCGGCCGGGACGGGAGCTCCTACAATGAGCAGTTCTTC
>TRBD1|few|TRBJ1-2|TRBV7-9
CASSVGTGEYYGYTF
TGTGCCAGCAGCGTGGGGACAGGGGAATACTATGGCTACACCTTC
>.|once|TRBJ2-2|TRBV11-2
CASTPDRYGTGELFF
TGTGCCAGCACCCCGGACCGGTATGGCACCGGAGAGCTGTTTTTT
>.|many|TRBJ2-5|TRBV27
CASSPMGVGVRVQETQYF
TGTGCCAGCAGCCCCATGGGGGTTGGGGTTCGGGTCCAAGAGACCCAGTACTTC
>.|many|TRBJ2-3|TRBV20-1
CSAFNRAGPTDTQYF
TGCAGTGCCTTCAATCGCGCAGGCCCCACAGATACGCAGTATTTT
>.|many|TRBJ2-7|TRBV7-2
CASSLGWANPYEQYF
TGTGCCAGCAGCTTAGGATGGGCCAATCCCTACGAGCAGTACTTC
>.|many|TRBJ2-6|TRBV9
CASSVVGANVLTF
TGTGCCAGCAGCGTAGTCGGGGCCAACGTCCTGACTTTC